The 22 T cell receptor beta chains in this list originate from one sample, sequenced in a study of T cells after yellow fever vaccination. TCRdb reanalysed the 5' RACE reads using MiXCR and keeps one entry per CDR3 protein. Of 300,000 to 400,000 distinct CDR3 sequences in the sample, roughly 8% were seen once. This specimen was PBMCs, taken more than 35 days after the first yellow fever vaccination. These receptor sequences come from a man in his late teens or twenties who received the YFV17D yellow fever vaccine.

V and J are TRBV7-2 and TRBJ1-6; D not resolved. Trimming cost V 5 bases and J 8 bases, with 16 bases left between them. Germline V CDR1 and CDR2: SGHTA, FQGNSA. This CDR3 is built from 15 residues. CDR3 sequence: CASSPMTEGYSPLHF. CDR3 in DNA: TGTGCCAGCAGCCCTATGACCGAGGGTTATTCACCCCTCCACTTT. The full variable domain, with the rest looked up from reference TRBV7-2 and TRBJ1-6, is GAGVSQSPSNKVTEKGKDVELRCDPISGHTALYWYRQSLGQGLEFLIYFQGNSAPDKSGLPSDRFSAERTGGSVSTLTIQRTQQEDSAVYLCASSPMTEGYSPLHFGNGTRLTVT.

In its sample, this clonotype was seen many times. The rearrangement links TRBV29-1 to TRBJ1-2; TRBD1 might be the D (5 bases). V was trimmed by 6 bases and J by 4 bases, leaving 15 bases between them. Germline CDR1 reads SQVTM; CDR2 reads ANQGSEA. The length of the CDR3 is 13 residues. CDR3 residues: CSVAGGGSYGYTF. The CDR3 DNA reads TGCAGCGTCGCTGGGGGGGGTTCCTATGGCTACACCTTC.

This clonotype was detected only a few times. The chain employs TRBV2 and TRBJ2-5, with 7 bases that match TRBD1. Per germline, CDR1 SNHLY and CDR2 FYNNEI. The CDR3 length is 16 residues. V lost 6 bases, J lost 0 bases, and 10 bases stayed unmatched. The CDR3 is CASSRTGGRYQETQYF. For the CDR3, the DNA is TGTGCCAGCAGCAGGACAGGCGGGCGGTACCAAGAGACCCAGTACTTC.

The chain uses TRBV5-1 and TRBJ2-3, with 9 bases fitting TRBD1. The germline gives CDR1 SGHRS, CDR2 YFSETQ. V was clipped by 4 bases and J by 0 bases; unmatched bases: 0. The CDR3 runs 14 residues. CDR3 sequence reads: CASSGQGSTDTQYF. DNA of the CDR3: TGCGCCAGCAGCGGACAGGGGAGCACAGATACGCAGTATTTT.

This clonotype has more than one count but fewer than ten. This chain uses TRBV7-2 with TRBJ2-1; 8 nucleotides align to TRBD2. V lost 1 base, J lost 4 bases, and 6 bases stayed unmatched. The CDR3 runs to 16 residues. CDR1 SGHTA and CDR2 FQGNSA come from the germline V gene. CDR3 sequence: CASSLVLAGQYNEQFF. In nucleotides, the CDR3 is TGTGCCAGCAGCTTAGTCTTAGCGGGGCAGTACAATGAGCAGTTCTTC.

This clonotype was recorded a few times. The chain carries TRBV12-3 or TRBV12-4 and TRBJ1-1; D not certain. This CDR3 has 13 residues. Trimming left V 5 bases short and J 1 base short, with 8 bases between. DNA for the CDR3: TGTGCCAGCAGTCCTCACGAGAACACTGAAGCTTTCTTT. Residues: CASSPHENTEAFF.

The rearrangement joins TRBV4-2 to TRBJ2-7; D is possibly TRBD2 (6 bases). Per the germline V gene, CDR1 is LGHNA and CDR2 is YNFKEQ. V dropped 0 bases and J dropped 2 bases, with 11 bases sitting between them. The CDR3 covers 15 residues. This CDR3 reads CASSQDLGRAYEQYF. In nucleotides, the CDR3 is TGTGCCAGCAGCCAAGATCTCGGGAGAGCCTACGAGCAGTACTTC.

This clonotype was seen ten or more times. The gene calls are TRBV7-6 and TRBJ2-1; D possibly uses TRBD1 or TRBD2 (6 bases each). This CDR3 is 16 amino acids long. Trimming left V 4 bases short and J 4 bases short, with 17 bases between. Germline assignment: CDR1 SGHVS and CDR2 FNYEAQ. CDR3 nucleotides: TGTGCCAGCAGCTCCAGCACTAGCAGGGGTTACAATGAGCAGTTCTTC. The encoded protein is CASSSSTSRGYNEQFF.

The chain recombines TRBV4-3 with TRBJ2-7; D might be TRBD1 or TRBD2, each matching 5 bases. The CDR3 totals 15 residues. From germline, CDR1 is LGHNA and CDR2 YSLEER. V lost 0 bases and J lost 5, with 14 bases in between. The CDR3 loop is CASSQDRWGLDEQYF. In DNA, the CDR3 is TGCGCCAGCAGCCAAGATCGGTGGGGGTTGGACGAGCAGTACTTC.

This clonotype was seen repeatedly, ten times or more. Germline is not matched at one junction end, which may reflect a read error. The chain couples TRBV5-1 to TRBJ2-3; tentatively, D is TRBD2 (6 bases). The germline V gene encodes CDR1 SGHRS and CDR2 YFSETQ. The CDR3 has 15 amino acids. In DNA, the CDR3 is TGTGCCAGCAGCTTGACGGGGGTGAGCACAGATACGCAGTATTTT. This codes for CASSLTGVSTDTQYF.

V gene TRBV18 combines with J gene TRBJ2-5; 9 bases are a match to TRBD1. Germline V gene lookup returns CDR1 KGHSH and CDR2 LQKENI. There are 14 residues in the CDR3. J lost 4 bases, V lost 4 bases, and 4 bases had no gene match. The CDR3 region has the DNA TGTGCCAGCTCACAACAGGGGGCTGGAGAGACCCAGTACTTC. Encoded protein: CASSQQGAGETQYF.

The chain combines TRBV28 with TRBJ2-3, with TRBD1 as a possible D gene (5 bases). The V end lost 4 bases, the J end lost 6 bases, and 11 bases lay between the germline ends. CDR1 MDHEN and CDR2 SYDVKM come from the germline V gene. This CDR3 comprises 13 residues. The CDR3 spells CASSSRQSDTQYF. As DNA, the CDR3 is TGTGCCAGCAGTTCCCGACAGTCGGATACGCAGTATTTT.

This clonotype was counted a few times. The V gene is TRBV5-1, the J gene TRBJ1-1; tentatively, D is TRBD1 (5 bases). This CDR3 has 15 residues. The V end lost 5 bases, the J end lost 0 bases, and 14 bases lay between the germline ends. Germline lookup yields CDR1 SGHRS and CDR2 YFSETQ. The chain's CDR3 is CASSSSQVMNTEAFF. Here the CDR3 DNA reads TGCGCCAGCAGTTCATCACAGGTGATGAACACTGAAGCTTTCTTT.

This clonotype has a handful of counts. One base away lies a much larger clone, so this may be a sequencing read error. The chain recombines TRBV6-2 or TRBV6-3 with TRBJ1-6, with D unresolved. Germline CDR1 reads MNHEY; CDR2 reads SVGEGT. The V and J ends lost 2 bases and 8 bases respectively, with 4 bases between them. The CDR3 extends over 12 amino acids. The CDR3 region is CASSYGDSPLHF. CDR3 bases: TGTGCCAGCAGTTACGGGGATTCACCCCTCCACTTT.

A few counts support this clonotype. The chain employs TRBV28 and TRBJ2-2; TRBD1 matches 7 bases. Germline lookup yields CDR1 MDHEN and CDR2 SYDVKM. The CDR3 runs 15 residues. With 4 bases clipped from V and 1 base from J, the junction kept 3 bases outside the gene matches. CDR3 bases: TGTGCCAGCAGTTCGGGACAGATGAACACCGGGGAGCTGTTTTTT. Its protein product is CASSSGQMNTGELFF.

In its sample, this clonotype was seen a few times. The J gene is TRBJ1-1, the V gene TRBV12-3 or TRBV12-4; no firm D call. Trimming stripped 3 bases from V and 4 bases from J, with 15 bases between. The CDR3 loop spans 15 amino acids. In DNA form, the CDR3 reads TGTGCCAGCAGTTTGGGGAAGGAGCCGAGCACTGAAGCTTTCTTT. Its translation: CASSLGKEPSTEAFF.

This clonotype was observed a handful of times. This chain uses TRBV7-6 with TRBJ1-1; the D gene is possibly TRBD1 (6 bases). There are 17 residues in the CDR3. Trimming removed 0 bases from V and 0 bases from J, with 14 bases in between. Looked up from germline, CDR1 is SGHVS and CDR2 is FNYEAQ. The CDR3 nucleotides read TGTGCCAGCAGCTTAGCGCTAGGACAGCCGATGAACACTGAAGCTTTCTTT. Translating gives CASSLALGQPMNTEAFF. The whole variable domain, remainder taken from reference TRBV7-6 and TRBJ1-1, is GAGVSQSPRYKVTKRGQDVALRCDPISGHVSLYWYRQALGQGPEFLTYFNYEAQQDKSGLPNDRFSAERPEGSISTLTIQRTEQRDSAMYRCASSLALGQPMNTEAFFGQGTRLTVV.

V usage is TRBV19 and J usage is TRBJ2-1, with a tentative D call TRBD2 (6 bases). V was cut by 0 bases and J by 3 bases, with 9 bases left in between. The CDR3 runs 15 residues. Germline V gives CDR1 LNHDA, CDR2 SQIVND (reference sequence). This CDR3 reads CASSIERGDYNEQFF. The CDR3 DNA reads TGTGCCAGTAGTATAGAGCGGGGCGACTACAATGAGCAGTTCTTC.

The table lists this clonotype with a few counts. CDR3 sequence: CASSESGRGDRVKAFF. For the CDR3, the DNA is TGTGCCAGCAGTGAATCGGGAAGGGGGGACAGGGTTAAAGCTTTCTTT. This chain uses TRBV25-1 with TRBJ1-1; TRBD1 aligns across 9 bases. CDR1 and CDR2 (germline): MGHDK, SYGVNS. CDR3 length equals 16 residues. The V segment lost 1 base and the J segment 9 bases; nucleotides outside the gene matches: 12.

This clonotype was counted only a few times. The chain couples TRBV10-3 to TRBJ2-5; 7 bases fit TRBD2. The germline gives CDR1 ENHRY, CDR2 SYGVKD. The length of the CDR3 is 15 residues. With V trimmed by 6 bases and J by 2 bases, 9 bases remained unmatched. CDR3 protein: CAISLFTGGQETQYF. CDR3 bases: TGTGCCATCAGCCTCTTCACGGGGGGACAAGAGACCCAGTACTTC.

The chain couples TRBV9 to TRBJ2-2; D remains ambiguous. Deletions cut 2 bases from V and 0 bases from J, with 8 bases between. From germline, CDR1 is SGDLS and CDR2 YYNGEE. The CDR3 contains 15 residues. For the CDR3, the DNA is TGTGCCAGCAGCGTGGAAAGGGCGAACACCGGGGAGCTGTTTTTT. It is translated as CASSVERANTGELFF.

This clonotype has only a few counts. This rearrangement joins TRBV13 to TRBJ1-1; D ambiguous. Germline V gives CDR1 PRHDT, CDR2 FYEKMQ (reference sequence). This CDR3 is 15 amino acids long. With 2 bases removed from V and 0 bases from J, the gap between germline ends came to 10 bases. Here the CDR3 reads CASSLTRLMNTEAFF. CDR3 coding DNA: TGTGCCAGCAGCTTAACCAGACTAATGAACACTGAAGCTTTCTTT.